Below are 14 T cell receptor beta chains sequenced from a single sample in a study of tumor-infiltrating lymphocytes in localized non-small cell lung cancer. Assay used: immunoSEQ multiplex PCR; TCRdb lists only in-frame clones, some missing. The sample shows around 9,600 clones, more than 75% of them seen only once. Sequenced input: lung tumor tissue. Source of these receptors: a human donor with non-small cell lung cancer.

The chain is built from TRBV7-3 and TRBJ2-2; D gene ambiguous. CDR1 is SGHTA and CDR2 is FQGTGA in the germline V gene. The CDR3 covers 13 residues. V dropped 2 bases and J dropped 6 bases, with 7 bases sitting between them. The CDR3, as DNA: TGTGCCAGCAGCTTATACGGCGCCGGGGAGCTGTTTTTT. Translation gives CASSLYGAGELFF.

This clone has a handful of counts. This chain links TRBV29-1 with TRBJ1-3, with D maybe TRBD1 (5 bases). The CDR3 length is 16 residues. Trimming stripped 5 bases from V and 0 bases from J, with 17 bases between. The germline gives CDR1 SQVTM, CDR2 ANQGSEA. CDR3 residues: CSVSPGRGVSGNTIYF. The CDR3, as DNA: TGCAGCGTTAGCCCTGGCCGAGGGGTCTCTGGAAACACCATATATTTT.

V is TRBV12-5 and J is TRBJ2-5; D gene uncertain. Trimming left V 1 base short and J 4 bases short, with 1 base between. Looked up from germline, CDR1 is LGHNT and CDR2 is FRNRAP. There are 11 residues in the CDR3. The CDR3 DNA sequence: TGTGCTAGTGGTTTGGGAGAGACCCAGTACTTC. Residues: CASGLGETQYF.

The chain uses TRBV4-2 and TRBJ2-5; possible D gene TRBD2, 6 bases. Germline CDR1 and CDR2: LGHNA and YNFKEQ. The CDR3 sequence is 16 residues long. Deletions cut 3 bases from V and 2 bases from J, with 16 bases between. The CDR3 coding sequence is TGTGCCAGCAGCCAGGGGGGACCCGACTCACAAGAGACCCAGTACTTC. It yields the protein CASSQGGPDSQETQYF.

V gene TRBV6-5 combines with J gene TRBJ2-1; 11 nucleotides line up with TRBD2. The ends lost 6 bases at V and 9 bases at J; junction bases unmatched: 10. This CDR3 spans 15 amino acids. CDR1 and CDR2 from the germline V gene are MNHEY and SVGAGI. CDR3 sequence: CASRLAGGYNVEQFF. CDR3 DNA sequence: TGTGCCAGCAGGCTAGCGGGGGGCTACAATGTTGAGCAGTTCTTC.

The chain has TRBV28 and TRBJ1-2, with D tentatively TRBD1 (6 bases). Looked up from germline, CDR1 is MDHEN and CDR2 is SYDVKM. The CDR3 has 15 residues. Trimming removed 5 bases from V and 0 bases from J, with 13 bases in between. This chain's CDR3 is CASSLSGGPNYGYTF. CDR3 DNA sequence: TGTGCCAGCAGTCTCAGCGGGGGGCCTAACTATGGCTACACCTTC.

The chain has TRBV29-1 and TRBJ2-2; 9 bases map to TRBD1. Per the germline V gene, CDR1 is SQVTM and CDR2 is ANQGSEA. The CDR3 has 13 amino acids. Unmatched junction bases numbered 2, after V lost 5 bases and J lost 4 bases. The CDR3 coding sequence is TGCAGCGTTCGGACAGGGGTCACCGGGGAGCTGTTTTTT. It codes for CSVRTGVTGELFF.

This sequence joins TRBV4-1 and TRBJ2-5; 13 nucleotides align to TRBD2. Germline V CDR1 and CDR2: MGHRA, YSYEKL. CDR3 length: 17 residues. V shed 1 base, J shed 4 bases, and the junction held 6 bases outside the gene matches. This CDR3 reads CASSQGLAGGWGETQYF. The CDR3 nucleotides are TGCGCCAGCAGCCAAGGACTAGCGGGGGGATGGGGAGAGACCCAGTACTTC.

The chain joins TRBV29-1 to TRBJ2-6, with TRBD1 matching over 7 bases. Trimming cost V 6 bases and J 1 base; bases outside gene matches: 6. CDR3 size: 15 residues. Germline V gene sequence: CDR1 SQVTM, CDR2 ANQGSEA. The CDR3 DNA sequence: TGCAGCGTCGCTGACAGGGCTTCTGGGGCCAACGTCCTGACTTTC. Translating gives CSVADRASGANVLTF.

This clone occurred once. V and J are TRBV29-1 and TRBJ1-2, with TRBD1 as a possible D gene (5 bases). V was cut by 7 bases and J by 3 bases, with 15 bases left in between. The CDR3 loop spans 13 amino acids. Germline V gene lookup returns CDR1 SQVTM and CDR2 ANQGSEA. Here the CDR3 reads CSGGNQGDYGYTF. The CDR3 DNA sequence: TGCAGCGGGGGGAATCAGGGTGACTATGGCTACACCTTC.

This clone was seen a few times. The J gene is TRBJ1-6, the V gene TRBV30; no clear D. The germline CDR1 and CDR2 sequences are GTSNPN and SVGIG (reference sequence). V lost 3 bases, J lost 6 bases, and 12 bases lay in between. CDR3 length: 14 amino acids. CDR3 amino acids: CAWRRGSPNSPLHF. CDR3 DNA: TGTGCCTGGAGAAGAGGTTCCCCTAATTCACCCCTCCACTTT.

The V gene is TRBV11-3, the J gene TRBJ2-1; D call uncertain. V was shortened by 1 base and J by 5 bases, with 9 bases between the two germline ends. The CDR3 is made up of 14 amino acids. From germline, CDR1 is SGHNT and CDR2 YENEEA. In DNA, the CDR3 is TGTGCCAGCAGCTTAGGCCAGAGCCACAATGAGCAGTTCTTC. Its translation is CASSLGQSHNEQFF.

This clone was observed once. V gene TRBV9 combines with J gene TRBJ2-1; the match to TRBD2 covers 12 bases. Germline V gene data show CDR1 as SGDLS and CDR2 as YYNGEE. The V segment lost 2 bases and the J segment 8 bases; nucleotides outside the gene matches: 5. The CDR3 is 15 residues long. The CDR3 region has the DNA TGTGCCAGCAGCGTTCCTAGCGGGGGGGCCGATGAGCAGTTCTTC. Protein: CASSVPSGGADEQFF.

This chain links TRBV15 with TRBJ2-5, with 11 bases fitting TRBD2. Germline-derived CDR1 and CDR2 are LNHNV and YYDKDF (reference sequence). V shed 0 bases and J 5 bases; nucleotides not matched to a gene: 5. The CDR3 covers 16 residues. DNA of the CDR3: TGTGCCACCAGCAGAGAAATAGCGGGGGGGCGGGAGACCCAGTACTTC. It specifies CATSREIAGGRETQYF.